This paragraph covers one T cell receptor beta chain sequence. These data come from a study of blood T cell repertoires in COVID-19. Overall study: In each case, the material was cDNA or gDNA derived from T cells, B-cell-depleted T cells, or PBMCs.

This table comes from immunoSEQ multiplex PCR, and its TCRdb copy is limited to in-frame clones, with some not included. The sample has 60,000 or so clones; about 87% are singletons. CDR1 and CDR2 from the germline V gene are MNHEY and SMNVEV (reference sequence). The CDR3 runs to 16 residues. The J segment lost 2 bases and the V segment lost 0 bases, leaving 2 bases of the junction unmatched. J is TRBJ2-1 and V is TRBV27; 9 nucleotides match TRBD2. This sequence originates from a human donor with active COVID-19. The donor label of this sample is uncertain. Input material: peripheral blood. As DNA, the CDR3 is TGTGCCAGCAGTTTATCGGCTAGCGGGGCCTACAATGAGCAGTTCTTC. This gives the protein CASSLSASGAYNEQFF.